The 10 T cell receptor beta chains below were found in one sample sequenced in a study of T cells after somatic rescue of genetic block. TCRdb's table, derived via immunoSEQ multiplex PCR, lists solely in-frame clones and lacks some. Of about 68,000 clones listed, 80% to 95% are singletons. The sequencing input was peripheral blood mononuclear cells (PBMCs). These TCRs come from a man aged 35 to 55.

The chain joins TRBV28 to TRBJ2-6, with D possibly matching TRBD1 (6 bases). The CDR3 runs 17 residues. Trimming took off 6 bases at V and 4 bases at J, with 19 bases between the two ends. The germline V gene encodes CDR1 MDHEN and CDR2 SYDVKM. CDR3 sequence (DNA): TGTGCCAGCAGGCCGGACAGAGTCCTCTCAGGGGCCAACGTCCTGACTTTC. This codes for CASRPDRVLSGANVLTF.

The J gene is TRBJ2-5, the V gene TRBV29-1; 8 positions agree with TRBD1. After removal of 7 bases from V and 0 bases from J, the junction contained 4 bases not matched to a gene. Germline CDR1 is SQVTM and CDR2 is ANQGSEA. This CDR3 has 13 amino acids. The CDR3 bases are TGCAGCGCCCCGGACAGGGACCAAGAGACCCAGTACTTC. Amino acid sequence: CSAPDRDQETQYF. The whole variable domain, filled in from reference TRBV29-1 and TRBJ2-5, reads SAVISQKPSRDICQRGTSLTIQCQVDSQVTMMFWYRQQPGQSLTLIATANQGSEATYESGFVIDKFPISRPNLTFSTLTVSNMSPEDSSIYLCSAPDRDQETQYFGPGTRLLVL.

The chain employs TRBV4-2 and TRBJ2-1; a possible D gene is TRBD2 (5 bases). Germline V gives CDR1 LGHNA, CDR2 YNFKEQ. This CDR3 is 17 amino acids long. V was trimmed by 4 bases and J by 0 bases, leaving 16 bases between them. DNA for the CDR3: TGTGCCAGCAGCCCCCAGCCGGCGGGCAGCTCCTACAATGAGCAGTTCTTC. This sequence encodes CASSPQPAGSSYNEQFF.

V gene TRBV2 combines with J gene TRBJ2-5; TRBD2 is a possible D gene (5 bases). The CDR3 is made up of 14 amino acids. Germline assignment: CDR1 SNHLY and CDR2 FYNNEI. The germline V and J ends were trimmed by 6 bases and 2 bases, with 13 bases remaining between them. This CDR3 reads CASSPERTQETQYF. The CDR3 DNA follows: TGTGCCAGCAGCCCCGAGCGGACTCAAGAGACCCAGTACTTC. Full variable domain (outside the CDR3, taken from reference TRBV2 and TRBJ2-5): EPEVTQTPSHQVTQMGQEVILRCVPISNHLYFYWYRQILGQKVEFLVSFYNNEISEKSEIFDDQFSVERPDGSNFTLKIRSTKLEDSAMYFCASSPERTQETQYFGPGTRLLVL.

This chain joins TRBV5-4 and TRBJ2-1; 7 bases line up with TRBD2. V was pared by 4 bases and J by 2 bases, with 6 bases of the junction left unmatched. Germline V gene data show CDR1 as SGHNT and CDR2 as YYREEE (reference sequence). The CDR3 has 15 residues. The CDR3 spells CASSPPGTTYNEQFF. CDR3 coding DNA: TGTGCCAGCAGCCCTCCCGGGACTACCTACAATGAGCAGTTCTTC.

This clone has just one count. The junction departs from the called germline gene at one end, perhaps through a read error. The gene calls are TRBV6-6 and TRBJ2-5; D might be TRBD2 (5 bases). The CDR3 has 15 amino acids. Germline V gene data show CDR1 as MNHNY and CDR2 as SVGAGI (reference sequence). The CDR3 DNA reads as TGTGCCAGCAGTAACTCGCCGGGATACCAAGAGACCCAGTACTTC. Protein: CASSNSPGYQETQYF.

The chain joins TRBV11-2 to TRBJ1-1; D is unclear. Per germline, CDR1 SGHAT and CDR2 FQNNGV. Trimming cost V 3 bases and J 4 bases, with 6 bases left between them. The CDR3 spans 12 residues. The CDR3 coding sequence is TGTGCCAGCAGCTTTTCAACCACTGAAGCTTTCTTT. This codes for CASSFSTTEAFF.

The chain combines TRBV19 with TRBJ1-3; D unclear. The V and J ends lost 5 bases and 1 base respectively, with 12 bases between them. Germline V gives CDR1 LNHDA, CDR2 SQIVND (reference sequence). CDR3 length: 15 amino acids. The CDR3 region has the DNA TGTGCCAGTAGTGGCCCCATGGGGTCTGGAAACACCATATATTTT. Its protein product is CASSGPMGSGNTIYF.

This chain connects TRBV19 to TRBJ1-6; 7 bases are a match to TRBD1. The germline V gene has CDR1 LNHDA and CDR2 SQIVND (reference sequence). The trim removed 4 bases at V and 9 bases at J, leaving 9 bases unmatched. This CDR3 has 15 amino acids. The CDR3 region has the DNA TGTGCCAGTAGTACTACAGGGGATAGGGGTTCACCCCTCCACTTT. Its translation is CASSTTGDRGSPLHF.

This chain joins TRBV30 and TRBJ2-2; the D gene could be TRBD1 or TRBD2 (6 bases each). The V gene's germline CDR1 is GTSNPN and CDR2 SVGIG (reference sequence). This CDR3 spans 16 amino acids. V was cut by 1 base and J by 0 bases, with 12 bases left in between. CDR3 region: CAWSAMGGSNTGELFF. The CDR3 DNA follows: TGTGCCTGGAGTGCCATGGGGGGCTCGAACACCGGGGAGCTGTTTTTT.